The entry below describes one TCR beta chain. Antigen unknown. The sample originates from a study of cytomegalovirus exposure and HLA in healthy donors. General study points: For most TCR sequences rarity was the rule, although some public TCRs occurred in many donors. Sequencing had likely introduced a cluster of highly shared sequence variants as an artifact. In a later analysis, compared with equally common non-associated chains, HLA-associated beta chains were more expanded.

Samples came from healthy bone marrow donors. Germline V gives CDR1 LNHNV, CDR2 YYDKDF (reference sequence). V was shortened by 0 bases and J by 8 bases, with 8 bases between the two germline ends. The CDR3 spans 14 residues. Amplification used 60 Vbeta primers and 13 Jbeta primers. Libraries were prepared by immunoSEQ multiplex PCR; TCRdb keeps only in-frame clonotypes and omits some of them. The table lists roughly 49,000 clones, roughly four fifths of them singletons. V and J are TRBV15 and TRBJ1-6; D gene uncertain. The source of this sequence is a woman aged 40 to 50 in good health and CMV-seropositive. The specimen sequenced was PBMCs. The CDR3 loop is CATSREYGDSPLHF. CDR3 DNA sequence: TGTGCCACCAGCAGAGAATACGGGGATTCACCCCTCCACTTT.